Listed below are T cell receptor beta chains from one sample, sequenced in a study of high-grade serous ovarian cancer treatment subgroups. Libraries were prepared by immunoSEQ multiplex PCR; TCRdb keeps only in-frame clonotypes and omits some of them. The sample has about 1,700 clones; approximately 73% are singletons. The sequenced material came from tumor tissue. The receptors shown here come from a human donor with high-grade serous ovarian cancer. The CDR3 runs from the conserved cysteine through the conserved F or W. A D gene is named only where the DNA matches it firmly. Clone sizes are given selectively: once, few, many, or a class where the clone is expanded.

NA	TRBJ2-6	NA	TRBV6-9	CASSPRYLRQSRANVLTF	TGTGCCAGCAGTCCACGATACTTACGACAAAGTCGGGCCAACGTCCTGACTTTC
TRBD1	TRBJ1-2	NA	TRBV27	CASSHSRDRGCTF	TGTGCCAGCAGTCATTCCCGGGACAGGGGGTGTACCTTC
NA	TRBJ2-5	NA	TRBV7-2	CASSQPQETQYF	TGTGCCAGCAGCCAGCCCCAAGAGACCCAGTACTTC
NA	TRBJ2-5	NA	TRBV28	CASSPTGLSWETQYF	NA
NA	TRBJ1-4	large	TRBV7-2	CASSPGGAEKLFF	TGTGCCAGCAGCCCCGGCGGGGCCGAAAAACTGTTTTTT
NA	TRBJ2-3	NA	TRBV18	CASSFWTGTDTQYF	TGTGCCAGCTCATTCTGGACAGGCACAGATACGCAGTATTTT
NA	TRBJ2-2	few	TRBV6-1	CALHPRGINTGELFF	TGTGCCCTTCACCCCAGGGGAATAAACACCGGGGAGCTGTTTTTT
NA	TRBJ1-5	NA	TRBV28	CASRDPNQPQHF	TGTGCCAGCCGGGACCCCAATCAGCCCCAGCATTTT
TRBD2	TRBJ2-1	NA	TRBV5-4	CASSWGLAGPYNEQFF	TGTGCCAGCAGCTGGGGACTAGCGGGCCCCTACAATGAGCAGTTCTTC
NA	TRBJ1-5	NA	TRBV7-4	CVTTGGGNQPQHF	TGTGTCACTACGGGGGGCGGCAATCAGCCCCAGCATTTT
TRBD1	TRBJ2-7	NA	TRBV5-6	CASSLPGQTSYEQYF	TGTGCCAGCAGCCTTCCGGGACAGACCTCCTACGAGCAGTACTTC
TRBD2	TRBJ2-1	NA	TRBV9	CASSVALAGGWDEQFF	TGTGCCAGCAGCGTAGCCCTAGCGGGAGGGTGGGATGAGCAGTTCTTC
NA	TRBJ1-1	NA	TRBV7-2	CASSTQGQGEAFF	TGTGCCAGCAGCACCCAAGGGCAGGGTGAAGCTTTCTTT
NA	TRBJ2-3	NA	TRBV7-2	CASSFQDTQYF	TGTGCCAGCAGCTTTCAAGATACGCAGTATTTT
NA	TRBJ1-4	NA	TRBV5-6	CASSVGAINEKLFF	TGTGCCAGCAGCGTGGGGGCGATTAATGAAAAACTGTTTTTT
NA	TRBJ2-3	NA	TRBV7-2	CASSQGRAPDTQYF	TGTGCCAGCAGCCAGGGCAGGGCCCCAGATACGCAGTATTTT
NA	TRBJ2-1	NA	TRBV21-1	CASSAGNEQFF	TGTGCCAGCAGCGCGGGCAATGAGCAGTTCTTC
NA	TRBJ1-2	NA	TRBV7-3	CASSLVLGEGYTF	TGTGCCAGCAGCTTAGTCCTTGGGGAGGGCTACACCTTC
NA	TRBJ2-7	NA	TRBV5-1	CASSLAPAGEAFLHEQYF	TGCGCCAGCAGCTTGGCCCCCGCTGGAGAAGCGTTTCTCCACGAGCAGTACTTC
TRBD1	TRBJ2-7	NA	TRBV29-1	CSVLTGGTHEQYF	TGCAGCGTTCTGACAGGGGGGACCCACGAGCAGTACTTC
NA	TRBJ2-1	few	TRBV7-9	CASSLESGNEQFF	TGTGCCAGCAGCTTAGAGTCCGGTAACGAGCAGTTCTTC
TRBD1	TRBJ1-1	few	TRBV14	CASSPRQGVMNTEAFF	TGTGCCAGCAGCCCCCGGCAGGGGGTGATGAACACTGAAGCTTTCTTT
TRBD2	TRBJ2-7	NA	TRBV19	CASKMTSTYYEQYF	TGTGCCAGTAAGATGACTAGCACCTACTACGAGCAGTACTTC
TRBD2	TRBJ2-7	NA	TRBV7-9	CASSLGPGTSSGIRYEQYF	TGTGCCAGCAGCTTAGGCCCAGGGACTTCTAGCGGGATACGCTACGAGCAGTACTTC
TRBD2	TRBJ2-3	NA	TRBV9	CASSPSGNRGGSTDTQYF	TGTGCCAGCAGCCCGAGCGGGAATAGGGGCGGGAGCACAGATACGCAGTATTTT
TRBD1	TRBJ1-5	NA	TRBV7-9	CASSLGQDYQPQHF	TGTGCCAGCAGTTTGGGACAGGACTATCAGCCCCAGCATTTT
NA	TRBJ2-3	NA	TRBV9	CASSVLGSTDTQYF	TGTGCCAGCAGCGTGTTAGGGAGCACAGATACGCAGTATTTT
TRBD2	TRBJ2-3	NA	TRBV6-4	CASSDLGTSVRPDTQYF	TGTGCCAGCAGTGATCTGGGGACTAGCGTGAGGCCAGATACGCAGTATTTT
TRBD2	TRBJ2-1	NA	TRBV15	CATSPGGVAGTYEQFF	TGTGCCACCAGCCCCGGGGGGGTAGCGGGAACCTATGAGCAGTTCTTC
NA	TRBJ2-7	once	TRBV11-3	CASSFGGGEGYEQYF	TGTGCCAGCAGCTTTGGAGGGGGAGAGGGGTACGAGCAGTACTTC
NA	TRBJ2-5	NA	TRBV14	CASSQVYGWEETQYF	TGTGCCAGCAGCCAAGTGTACGGTTGGGAAGAGACCCAGTACTTC
NA	TRBJ2-1	NA	TRBV4-2	CASSRRIGIDNEQFF	TGTGCCAGCAGCCGCCGAATAGGGATTGACAATGAGCAGTTCTTC
NA	TRBJ2-3	NA	TRBV6-4	CASTTAKHTQYF	TGTGCCAGCACTACAGCGAAGCATACGCAGTATTTT
TRBD1	TRBJ1-6	NA	TRBV5-4	CASSPTTGSNSPLHF	TGTGCCAGCAGCCCCACGACAGGGTCGAATTCACCCCTCCACTTT
TRBD2	TRBJ2-5	NA	TRBV28	CASSLSAGGPAETQYF	TGTGCCAGCAGTTTGTCAGCGGGAGGGCCCGCAGAGACCCAGTACTTC
NA	TRBJ2-5	once	TRBV11-3	CASSLVGHPRETQYF	TGTGCCAGCAGCTTAGTCGGGCACCCCAGAGAGACCCAGTACTTC
TRBD1	TRBJ1-2	NA	TRBV30	CAWSVDGTGVYGYTF	TGTGCCTGGAGTGTAGACGGGACAGGGGTCTATGGCTACACCTTC
TRBD2	TRBJ2-1	NA	TRBV9	CASSVGSGSPVYNEQFF	TGTGCCAGCAGCGTCGGTAGCGGGAGTCCGGTCTACAATGAGCAGTTCTTC
TRBD2	TRBJ2-1	NA	TRBV6-5	CASIGGRRQFF	TGTGCCAGCATCGGCGGGAGAAGGCAGTTCTTC